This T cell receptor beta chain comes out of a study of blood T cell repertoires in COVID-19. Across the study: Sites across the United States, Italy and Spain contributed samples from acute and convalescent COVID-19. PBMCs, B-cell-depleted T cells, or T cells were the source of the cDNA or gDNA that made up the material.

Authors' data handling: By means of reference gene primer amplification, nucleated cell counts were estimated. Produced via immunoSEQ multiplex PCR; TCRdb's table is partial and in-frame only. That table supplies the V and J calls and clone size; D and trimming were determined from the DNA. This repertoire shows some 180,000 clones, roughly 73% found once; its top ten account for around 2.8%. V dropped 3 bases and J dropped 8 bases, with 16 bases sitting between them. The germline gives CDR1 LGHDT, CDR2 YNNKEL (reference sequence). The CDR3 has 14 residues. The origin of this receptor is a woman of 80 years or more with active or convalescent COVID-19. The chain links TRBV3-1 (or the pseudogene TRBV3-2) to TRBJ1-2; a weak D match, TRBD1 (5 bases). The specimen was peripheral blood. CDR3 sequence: CASSQPGAGGGYTF. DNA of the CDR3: TGTGCCAGCAGCCAGCCGGGCGCGGGGGGGGGCTACACCTTC.